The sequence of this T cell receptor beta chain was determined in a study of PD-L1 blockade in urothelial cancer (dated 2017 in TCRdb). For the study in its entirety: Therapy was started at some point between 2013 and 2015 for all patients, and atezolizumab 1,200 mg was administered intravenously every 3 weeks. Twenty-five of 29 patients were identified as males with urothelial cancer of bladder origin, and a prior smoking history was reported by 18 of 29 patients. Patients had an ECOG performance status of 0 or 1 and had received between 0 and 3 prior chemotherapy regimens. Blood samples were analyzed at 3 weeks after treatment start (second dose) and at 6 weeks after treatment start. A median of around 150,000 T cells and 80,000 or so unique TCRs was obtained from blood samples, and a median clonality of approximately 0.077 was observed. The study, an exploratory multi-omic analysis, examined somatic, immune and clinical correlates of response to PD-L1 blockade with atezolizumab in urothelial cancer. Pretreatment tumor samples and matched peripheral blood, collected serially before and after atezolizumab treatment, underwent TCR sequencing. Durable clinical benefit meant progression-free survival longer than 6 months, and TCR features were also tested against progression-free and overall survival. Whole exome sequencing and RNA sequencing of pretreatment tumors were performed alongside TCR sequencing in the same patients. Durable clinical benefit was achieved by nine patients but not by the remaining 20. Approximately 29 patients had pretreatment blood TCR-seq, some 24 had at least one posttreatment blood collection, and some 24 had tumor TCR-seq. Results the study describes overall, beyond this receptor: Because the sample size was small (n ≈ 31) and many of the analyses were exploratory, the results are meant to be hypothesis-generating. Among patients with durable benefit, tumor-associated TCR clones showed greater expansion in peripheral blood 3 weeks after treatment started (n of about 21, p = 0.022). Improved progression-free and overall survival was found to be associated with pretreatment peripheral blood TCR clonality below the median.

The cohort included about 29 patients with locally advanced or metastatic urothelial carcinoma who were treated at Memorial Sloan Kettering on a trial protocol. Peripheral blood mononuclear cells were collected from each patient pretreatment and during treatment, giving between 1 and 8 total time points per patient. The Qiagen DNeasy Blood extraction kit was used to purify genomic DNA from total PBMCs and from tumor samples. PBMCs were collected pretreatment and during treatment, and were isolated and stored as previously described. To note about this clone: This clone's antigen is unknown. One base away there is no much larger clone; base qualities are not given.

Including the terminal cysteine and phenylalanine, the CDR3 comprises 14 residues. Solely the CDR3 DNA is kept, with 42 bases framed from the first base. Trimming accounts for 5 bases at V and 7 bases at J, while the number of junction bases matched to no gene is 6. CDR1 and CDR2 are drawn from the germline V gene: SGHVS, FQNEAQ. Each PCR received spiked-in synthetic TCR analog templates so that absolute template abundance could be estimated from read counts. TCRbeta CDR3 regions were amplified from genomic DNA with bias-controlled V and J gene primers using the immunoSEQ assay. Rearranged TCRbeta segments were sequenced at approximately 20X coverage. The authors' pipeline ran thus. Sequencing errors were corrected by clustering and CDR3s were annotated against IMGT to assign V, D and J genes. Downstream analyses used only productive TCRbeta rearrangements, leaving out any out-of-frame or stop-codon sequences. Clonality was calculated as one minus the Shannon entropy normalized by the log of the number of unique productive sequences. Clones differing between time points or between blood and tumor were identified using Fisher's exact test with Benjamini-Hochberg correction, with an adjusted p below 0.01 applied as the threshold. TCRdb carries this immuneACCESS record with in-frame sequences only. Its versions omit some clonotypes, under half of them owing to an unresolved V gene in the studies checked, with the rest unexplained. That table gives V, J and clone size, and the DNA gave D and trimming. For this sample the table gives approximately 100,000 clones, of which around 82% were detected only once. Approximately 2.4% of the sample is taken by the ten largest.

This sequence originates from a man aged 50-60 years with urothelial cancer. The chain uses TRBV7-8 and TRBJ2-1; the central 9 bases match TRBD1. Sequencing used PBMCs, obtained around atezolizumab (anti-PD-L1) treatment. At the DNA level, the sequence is TGTGCCAGCAGCCTACAGGGGGCTGGAAATGAGCAGTTCTTC. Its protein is CASSLQGAGNEQFF.